Shown below are 27 T cell receptor beta chains from a single sample sequenced in a study of blood T cell repertoires in COVID-19. Clones were sequenced by immunoSEQ multiplex PCR, and TCRdb holds only the in-frame ones, with some missing. The repertoire has some 300,000 clones, roughly nine tenths of them found once; the top ten carry roughly a tenth. Sequencing was done on a sample of PBMCs or T cells enriched from blood (not recorded which). The receptors shown here come from a woman aged 30 to 39 who had recovered from COVID-19.

The chain carries TRBV6-4 and TRBJ1-1; TRBD1 matches 8 bases. This CDR3 contains 16 residues. Germline V gives CDR1 MRHNA, CDR2 SNTAGT. V shed 4 bases and J 1 base; nucleotides not matched to a gene: 8. CDR3 in DNA: TGTGCCAGCAGTGTAGATCAGGGGGCACCGAACACTGAAGCTTTCTTT. Translated: CASSVDQGAPNTEAFF.

The chain combines TRBV2 with TRBJ2-2; D perhaps matches TRBD1 (6 bases). V lost 7 bases, J lost 4 bases, and 19 bases lay in between. Per the germline V gene, CDR1 is SNHLY and CDR2 is FYNNEI. The CDR3 covers 16 residues. The CDR3 DNA sequence: TGTGCCAGCATGTCCGGACAGCCACGAGTCACCGGGGAGCTGTTTTTT. This translates into CASMSGQPRVTGELFF. The full variable domain, with the rest looked up from reference TRBV2 and TRBJ2-2, is EPEVTQTPSHQVTQMGQEVILRCVPISNHLYFYWYRQILGQKVEFLVSFYNNEISEKSEIFDDQFSVERPDGSNFTLKIRSTKLEDSAMYFCASMSGQPRVTGELFFGEGSRLTVL.

Ten or more counts support this clone. The chain is built from TRBV24-1 and TRBJ2-5; 9 nucleotides match TRBD1. Trimming cost V 0 bases and J 4 bases; bases outside gene matches: 2. In germline, CDR1 is KGHDR, CDR2 SFDVKD. There are 15 residues in the CDR3. The CDR3 here is CATSDLMTGGETQYF. The CDR3 DNA is TGTGCCACCAGTGATTTGATGACAGGGGGAGAGACCCAGTACTTC.

The V and J genes are TRBV5-1 and TRBJ2-1; D is ambiguous. V was shortened by 2 bases and J by 3 bases, with 12 bases between the two germline ends. The germline V gene has CDR1 SGHRS and CDR2 YFSETQ. The CDR3 spans 15 residues. CDR3 residues: CASSFRVSDYNEQFF. CDR3 sequence (DNA): TGCGCCAGCAGCTTCCGGGTGAGCGACTACAATGAGCAGTTCTTC.

The J gene is TRBJ1-1, the V gene TRBV11-2; 9 bases line up with TRBD1. V shed 1 base and J 3 bases; nucleotides not matched to a gene: 0. Germline V gene lookup returns CDR1 SGHAT and CDR2 FQNNGV. The CDR3 loop spans 14 amino acids. CDR3: CASSLGTGDTEAFF. DNA of the CDR3: TGTGCCAGCAGCTTAGGGACAGGGGACACTGAAGCTTTCTTT.

In this sample, this clone turned up many times. An end of the junction does not agree with germline; a read error may underlie this. The chain recombines TRBV7-7 with TRBJ2-7; D may be TRBD2 (7 bases). Germline V gives CDR1 SSHAT, CDR2 FNYEAQ (reference sequence). There are 14 residues in the CDR3. The CDR3 bases are TGTGCTAGCAGCTTCGGGGAGGGGGCCTACGAGCAGTACTTC. Translated: CASSFGEGAYEQYF.

The chain links TRBV2 to TRBJ1-2; the D is unclear. Between the trimmed V and J ends, which lost 5 bases and 8 bases, there was a span of 18 bases. This CDR3 comprises 14 residues. Per the germline V gene, CDR1 is SNHLY and CDR2 is FYNNEI. CDR3 DNA sequence: TGTGCCAGCAGTTTACTTGCTGGAGAGCTGGGCTACACCTTC. This codes for CASSLLAGELGYTF.

This chain uses TRBV19 with TRBJ2-7; no clear D gene. The V end was cut by 3 bases, the J end by 5 bases, with 17 bases between. From germline, CDR1 is LNHDA and CDR2 SQIVND (reference sequence). The CDR3 has 15 amino acids. The CDR3 loop reads CASSIRWQERNEQYF. The CDR3 nucleotides read TGTGCCAGTAGTATCAGGTGGCAGGAAAGGAACGAGCAGTACTTC.

The rearrangement links TRBV6-4 to TRBJ1-5; D is possibly TRBD1 (5 bases). Germline-derived CDR1 and CDR2 are MRHNA and SNTAGT. This CDR3 contains 15 residues. The V gene lost 0 bases and the J gene lost 5 bases, with 11 bases spanning the gap. CDR3 nucleotides: TGTGCCAGCAGTGACTCTGGGGGGGGTCATCAGCCCCAGCATTTT. It yields the protein CASSDSGGGHQPQHF.

This chain uses TRBV11-2 with TRBJ2-1; 8 bases map to TRBD1. V shed 1 base and J 8 bases; nucleotides not matched to a gene: 10. The CDR3 totals 16 residues. Germline CDR1 reads SGHAT; CDR2 reads FQNNGV. The CDR3 nucleotides are TGTGCCAGCAGCTTAGTTCGGGACAGGAACCCCCATGAGCAGTTCTTC. Its translation is CASSLVRDRNPHEQFF.

The chain combines TRBV6-1 with TRBJ2-1, with D perhaps TRBD1 (5 bases). Germline CDR1 is MNHNS and CDR2 is SASEGT. The CDR3 spans 16 residues. Deletions cut 0 bases from V and 2 bases from J, with 11 bases between. CDR3 in amino acids: CASSEALRAPYNEQFF. CDR3 nucleotides: TGTGCCAGCAGTGAAGCGCTCAGGGCGCCCTACAATGAGCAGTTCTTC.

This chain uses TRBV6-1 with TRBJ2-4; TRBD1 matches 8 bases. J lost 0 bases, V lost 3 bases, and 13 bases had no gene match. This CDR3 comprises 19 residues. Germline-derived CDR1 and CDR2 are MNHNS and SASEGT. The CDR3 loop is CASSDLQGQGDLAKNIQYF. The CDR3 nucleotides are TGTGCCAGCAGTGACCTCCAAGGACAGGGAGACTTAGCCAAAAACATTCAGTACTTC.

This clone was detected only a few times. The chain recombines TRBV10-3 with TRBJ1-3; 9 nucleotides agree with TRBD1. The length of the CDR3 is 17 residues. The V and J ends lost 2 bases and 8 bases, in that order; junction bases with no gene match: 13. Germline assignment: CDR1 ENHRY and CDR2 SYGVKD. CDR3 DNA sequence: TGTGCCATCAGTGAGGGACAGGGGATAAGTCGATGGGACACCATATATTTT. Protein product: CAISEGQGISRWDTIYF.

The rearrangement links TRBV18 to TRBJ1-4, with D tentatively TRBD1 (5 bases). Trimming pared 5 bases from V and 8 bases from J, leaving 12 bases between. The CDR3 totals 13 residues. Germline CDR1 and CDR2: KGHSH and LQKENI. The CDR3: CASSIASGEKLFF. The DNA of the CDR3 is TGTGCCAGCTCAATAGCATCAGGGGAAAAACTGTTTTTT.

The J gene is TRBJ2-1, the V gene TRBV27; TRBD2 is a possible D gene (6 bases). Trimming shortened V by 6 bases and J by 6 bases, and 18 bases separated the two germline ends. The V gene's germline CDR1 is MNHEY and CDR2 SMNVEV (reference sequence). The CDR3 is 15 amino acids. CDR3 loop: CASRLALGGVNEQFF. Here the CDR3 DNA reads TGTGCCAGCAGGCTCGCATTGGGGGGAGTCAATGAGCAGTTCTTC.

The V call is TRBV4-1, the J call TRBJ1-1; 8 bases are a match to TRBD1. Germline V gene data show CDR1 as MGHRA and CDR2 as YSYEKL. With 3 bases clipped from V and 5 bases from J, the junction kept 2 bases outside the gene matches. CDR3 size: 13 residues. This CDR3 is CASSHQGATEAFF. As DNA, the CDR3 is TGCGCCAGCAGCCATCAGGGGGCAACTGAAGCTTTCTTT.

In DNA, the CDR3 is TGTGCCAGCAGCTCGGACAATGGAAACACCATATATTTT. Translation: CASSSDNGNTIYF. The chain is built from TRBV7-9 and TRBJ1-3; a weak D match, TRBD1 (5 bases). Trimming cost V 4 bases and J 3 bases, with 7 bases left between them. CDR1 is SEHNR, CDR2 FQNEAQ, per germline (reference sequence). This CDR3 is 13 amino acids long.

This sequence joins TRBV19 and TRBJ1-2; 7 nucleotides align to TRBD1. V lost 2 bases, J lost 3 bases, and 3 bases stayed unmatched. This CDR3 region has 14 residues. Germline V gives CDR1 LNHDA, CDR2 SQIVND (reference sequence). This CDR3 is CASSISGGDYGYTF. The DNA of the CDR3 is TGTGCCAGTAGTATATCAGGGGGAGACTATGGCTACACCTTC. The variable domain in full, with the rest retrieved from reference TRBV19 and TRBJ1-2, is DGGITQSPKYLFRKEGQNVTLSCEQNLNHDAMYWYRQDPGQGLRLIYYSQIVNDFQKGDIAEGYSVSREKKESFPLTVTSAQKNPTAFYLCASSISGGDYGYTFGSGTRLTVV.

The rearrangement links TRBV3-1 (or the pseudogene TRBV3-2) to TRBJ2-1; D possibly corresponds to TRBD2 (5 bases). CDR3 length equals 14 residues. V lost 4 bases and J 0 bases, leaving 7 bases between the germline ends. The germline CDR1 and CDR2 sequences are LGHDT and YNNKEL (reference sequence). The CDR3 region is CASSRETSYNEQFF. As DNA, the CDR3 is TGTGCCAGCAGCCGGGAGACCTCCTACAATGAGCAGTTCTTC.

This clone showed up just a few times. The CDR3 DNA follows: TGCGCCACCTTCGCCGGGACAGGGTTCCATGGCTACACCTTC. It specifies CATFAGTGFHGYTF. The rearrangement joins TRBV10-2 to TRBJ1-2, with TRBD1 matching 9 bases. Germline CDR1 and CDR2: WSHSY and SAAADI. Unmatched junction bases numbered 12, after V lost 10 bases and J lost 6 bases. The CDR3 consists of 14 residues.

The chain employs TRBV18 and TRBJ2-3, with a weak D call TRBD1 (5 bases). The CDR3 covers 14 residues. Germline assignment: CDR1 KGHSH and CDR2 LQKENI. The V end was cut by 3 bases, the J end by 2 bases, with 9 bases between. The DNA of the CDR3 is TGTGCCAGCTCACCCGAACAGGTCACAGATACGCAGTATTTT. This encodes CASSPEQVTDTQYF. Variable domain in full (rest from reference TRBV18 and TRBJ2-3): NAGVMQNPRHLVRRRGQEARLRCSPMKGHSHVYWYRQLPEEGLKFMVYLQKENIIDESGMPKERFSAEFPKEGPSILRIQQVVRGDSAAYFCASSPEQVTDTQYFGPGTRLTVL.

The chain is built from TRBV7-2 and TRBJ2-5; D is possibly TRBD1 (5 bases). The CDR3 consists of 13 residues. V lost 1 base to trimming and J lost 7 bases, with 10 bases between them. CDR1 is SGHTA and CDR2 is FQGNSA in the germline V gene. CDR3 loop: CASSLGQGATQYF. DNA of the CDR3: TGTGCCAGCAGCTTAGGGCAGGGCGCGACCCAGTACTTC.

The chain couples TRBV2 to TRBJ1-4, with no clear D. Germline V CDR1 and CDR2: SNHLY, FYNNEI. Trimming left V 6 bases short and J 0 bases short, with 8 bases between. This CDR3 contains 14 residues. CDR3 sequence reads: CASSGVTTNEKLFF. As DNA, the CDR3 is TGTGCCAGCAGCGGAGTGACAACTAATGAAAAACTGTTTTTT.

This chain joins TRBV5-1 and TRBJ1-2, with D perhaps matching TRBD1 (6 bases). The CDR3 sequence is 15 residues long. The germline V and J ends were trimmed by 0 bases and 4 bases, with 13 bases remaining between them. The germline CDR1 and CDR2 sequences are SGHRS and YFSETQ. The CDR3 coding sequence is TGCGCCAGCAGCTTGGATATCACAGGGACCTATGGCTACACCTTC. It specifies CASSLDITGTYGYTF. Full variable domain (outside the CDR3, taken from reference TRBV5-1 and TRBJ1-2): KAGVTQTPRYLIKTRGQQVTLSCSPISGHRSVSWYQQTPGQGLQFLFEYFSETQRNKGNFPGRFSGRQFSNSRSEMNVSTLELGDSALYLCASSLDITGTYGYTFGSGTRLTVV.

The genes are TRBV30 and TRBJ2-7; possible D gene TRBD1, 5 bases. Trimming pared 1 base from V and 1 base from J, leaving 11 bases between. CDR3 size: 14 residues. Germline V lookup: CDR1 GTSNPN, CDR2 SVGIG (reference sequence). This CDR3 reads CAWSEKTVSYEQYF. The DNA for the CDR3 is TGTGCCTGGAGTGAGAAGACAGTTTCCTACGAGCAGTACTTC.

On this clone itself: One end of the junction fails to match germline, which may point to a read error. This chain joins TRBV19 and TRBJ1-2; the match to TRBD1 covers 7 bases. The V gene's germline CDR1 is LNHDA and CDR2 SQIVND (reference sequence). The CDR3 has 12 amino acids. The CDR3 coding sequence is TGTGCCAGTAGTATGGACGACAGGGATCCATCCTTC. Its translation is CASSMDDRDPSF.

V gene TRBV7-2 combines with J gene TRBJ1-2, with 7 bases aligning to TRBD1. The V gene end was trimmed by 2 bases and the J gene end by 7 bases; junction bases not matched to a gene: 7. Per the germline V gene, CDR1 is SGHTA and CDR2 is FQGNSA. This CDR3 has 14 residues. The CDR3 sequence is CASSLLRGPSGYTF. The CDR3 DNA reads as TGTGCCAGCAGCTTATTGAGGGGGCCAAGTGGCTACACCTTC.